A selection of T cell receptor beta chains follows, all from one sample in a study of regulatory T cells in long-lasting Graves disease. In TCRdb, the multiplex PCR reads were re-called with MiXCR into one record per CDR3 protein. The data contain 360,000 or so distinct CDR3 sequences, approximately 12% of them singletons. The same data also went into a second study, on T cells in Graves' hyperthyroidism and ophthalmopathy.

The input for sequencing was peripheral blood mononuclear cells (PBMCs), taken at new diagnosis, from a patient treated with antithyroid drugs. All receptors derive from a woman aged 18-29 years with Graves disease. Each CDR3 is given with its conserved first and last residue. The order of the fields is J gene, V gene, CDR3 length, CDR3 protein.

TRBJ2-6,TRBV5-1,16,CASSQELKTGANVLTF
TRBJ2-7,TRBV6-1,15,CASSEMAGVRYEQYF
TRBJ2-3,TRBV28,16,CASSSGQVGGTDTQYF
TRBJ2-2,TRBV29-1,17,CSALKGLSGKNTGELFF
TRBJ2-3,TRBV7-9,14,CASSLGHHTDTQYF
TRBJ2-5,TRBV14,17,CASSQDLWATTGGTQYF
TRBJ2-2,TRBV28,16,CASSFGLAVNTGELFF
TRBJ2-6,TRBV5-1,16,CASKDRAASGANVLTF
TRBJ2-7,TRBV7-2,16,CASSLVIGRNSYEQYF
TRBJ2-2,TRBV12-3/TRBV12-4,15,CASSRAGGGSGELFF
TRBJ2-1,TRBV6-1,14,CASKGQGARNEQFF
TRBJ2-3,TRBV7-2,16,CASSLGAGTTGDTQYF
TRBJ2-1,TRBV6-1,15,CASRPGPSSYNEQFF
TRBJ2-4,TRBV20-1,12,CSASQSKNIQYF
TRBJ2-4,TRBV12-3/TRBV12-4,18,CASSWPRGAGLAKNIQYF
TRBJ1-2,TRBV3-1,13,CASSQVALGGYTF
TRBJ2-5,TRBV7-3,16,CASSPSGGVRQETQYF
TRBJ2-7,TRBV20-1,12,CSASWRSGEQYF
TRBJ2-5,TRBV20-1,15,CSAKPGTSGQETQYF
TRBJ2-3,TRBV7-3,16,CASSALTRSSTDTQYF
TRBJ1-2,TRBV9,16,CASSAETGAINYGYTF
TRBJ2-3,TRBV4-3,17,CASSQGLAGGGTDTQYF
TRBJ1-1,TRBV30,17,CAWSTQSGTGDDTEAFF
TRBJ2-5,TRBV7-2,14,CASSDLGGRETQYF
TRBJ2-3,TRBV6-2/TRBV6-3,15,CASSDRGPRRDTQYF
TRBJ2-1,TRBV2,16,CASSLTLAGGLDEQFF
TRBJ2-1,TRBV6-1,13,CASSQPWASEQFF
TRBJ2-7,TRBV7-9,15,CASSRQREGYYEQYF
TRBJ1-1,TRBV7-9,15,CASSTPGTGGTEAFF
TRBJ1-4,TRBV10-3,13,CAISRELGEKLFF
TRBJ2-5,TRBV7-8,14,CASSLVGRGETQYF
TRBJ2-6,TRBV5-1,17,CASRARGLSSGANVLTF
TRBJ1-1,TRBV4-1,13,CASSQESPLHTFF
TRBJ1-4,TRBV12-3/TRBV12-4,15,CASSFSGASWEKLFF
TRBJ2-3,TRBV12-3/TRBV12-4,12,CASSSRADTQYF
TRBJ2-7,TRBV4-3,16,CASSQDLTSYGYEQYF
TRBJ2-3,TRBV6-2/TRBV6-3,15,CASSYSVRGPDTQYF
TRBJ2-3,TRBV9,14,CASGVVERVDTQYF
TRBJ2-7,TRBV20-1,14,CSPQVGLLGYEQYF
TRBJ2-1,TRBV12-3/TRBV12-4,13,CASSSLIYNEQSF